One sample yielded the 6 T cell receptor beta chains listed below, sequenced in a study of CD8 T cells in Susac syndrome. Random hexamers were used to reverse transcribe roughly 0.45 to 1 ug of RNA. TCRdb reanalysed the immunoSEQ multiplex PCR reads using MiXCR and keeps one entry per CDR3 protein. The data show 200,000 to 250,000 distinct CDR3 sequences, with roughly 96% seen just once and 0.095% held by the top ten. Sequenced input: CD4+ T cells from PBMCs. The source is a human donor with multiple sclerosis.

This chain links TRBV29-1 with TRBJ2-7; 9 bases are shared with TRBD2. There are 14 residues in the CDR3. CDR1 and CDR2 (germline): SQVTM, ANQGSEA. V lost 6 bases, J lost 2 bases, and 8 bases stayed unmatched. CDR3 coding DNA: TGCAGCGTGGCTAAGACTAGCGGAACCTACGAGCAGTACTTC. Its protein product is CSVAKTSGTYEQYF.

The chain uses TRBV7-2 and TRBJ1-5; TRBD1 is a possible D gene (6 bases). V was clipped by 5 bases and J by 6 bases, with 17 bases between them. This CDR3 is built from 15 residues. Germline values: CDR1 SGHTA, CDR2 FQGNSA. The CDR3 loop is CASSQTVGGSQPQHF. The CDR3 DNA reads TGTGCCAGCAGCCAAACTGTGGGGGGCAGTCAGCCCCAGCATTTT. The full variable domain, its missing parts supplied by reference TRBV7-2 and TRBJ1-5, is GAGVSQSPSNKVTEKGKDVELRCDPISGHTALYWYRQSLGQGLEFLIYFQGNSAPDKSGLPSDRFSAERTGGSVSTLTIQRTQQEDSAVYLCASSQTVGGSQPQHFGDGTRLSIL.

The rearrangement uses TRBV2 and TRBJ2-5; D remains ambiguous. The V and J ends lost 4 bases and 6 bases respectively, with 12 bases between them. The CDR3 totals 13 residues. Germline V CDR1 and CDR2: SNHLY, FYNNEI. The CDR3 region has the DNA TGTGCCAGCAGTGTTCCCTTGATGCAGACCCAGTACTTC. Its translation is CASSVPLMQTQYF.

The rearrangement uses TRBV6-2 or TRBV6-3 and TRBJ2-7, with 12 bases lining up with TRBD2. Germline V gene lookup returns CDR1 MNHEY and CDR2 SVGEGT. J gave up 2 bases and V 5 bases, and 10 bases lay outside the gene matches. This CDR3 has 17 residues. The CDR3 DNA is TGTGCCAGCAGTAAAGACCCGACTAGCGGGAGCCCCTACGAGCAGTACTTC. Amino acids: CASSKDPTSGSPYEQYF.

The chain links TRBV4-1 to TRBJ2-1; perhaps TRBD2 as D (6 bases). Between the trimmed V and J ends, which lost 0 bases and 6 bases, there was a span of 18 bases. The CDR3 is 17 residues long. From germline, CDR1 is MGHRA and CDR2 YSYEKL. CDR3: CASSQDVLWGVLNEQFF. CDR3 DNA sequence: TGCGCCAGCAGCCAAGATGTCCTGTGGGGGGTCCTCAATGAGCAGTTCTTC.

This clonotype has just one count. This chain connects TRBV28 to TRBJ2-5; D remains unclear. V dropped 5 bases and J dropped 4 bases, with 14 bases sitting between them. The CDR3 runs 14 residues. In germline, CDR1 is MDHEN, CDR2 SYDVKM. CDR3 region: CASSTHRRRETQYF. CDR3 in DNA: TGTGCCAGCAGTACACATCGAAGGAGAGAGACCCAGTACTTC.